This T cell receptor (beta chain) was obtained from a study of T cell responses to AZD1222 COVID-19 vaccine. Study outcomes and limitations: Repertoires in all cases were sampled only once the peak T cell response had passed.

With V trimmed by 5 bases and J by 3 bases, 7 bases remained unmatched. CDR3 length: 15 residues. Germline V gene sequence: CDR1 LNHDA, CDR2 SQIVND (reference sequence). The table came from immunoSEQ multiplex PCR; TCRdb's copy has only in-frame clones and leaves some out. The profile shows 80,000 or so clones, 92% of them singletons. With regard to this clone: Antigen specificity is unknown.

The sample consisted of peripheral blood, taken 28 days after the second AZD1222 dose. J is TRBJ2-1 and V is TRBV19; 7 nucleotides align to TRBD2. This TCR was recovered from an adult who received the AZD1222 COVID-19 vaccine. For the CDR3, the DNA is TGTGCCAGTAGTGTCAAGCGGGGTGACTACAATGAGCAGTTCTTC. Its translation: CASSVKRGDYNEQFF.